This TCR beta chain was recorded in a study of shared clonotypes between healthy human individuals. Study summary: Each donor had three CD4 naive, three CD4 memory, two CD8 naive and one CD8 memory plate.

Here immunoSEQ multiplex PCR was the method, and the copy in TCRdb shows in-frame clones only, minus some. The data hold more than 2 million clones, with almost 96% observed a single time. Trimming stripped 2 bases from V and 3 bases from J, with 17 bases between. Germline V lookup: CDR1 SGHRS, CDR2 YFSETQ. The CDR3 has 16 amino acids. This chain uses TRBV5-1 with TRBJ1-1, with D possibly being TRBD1 (6 bases). Sequencing input: naive CD4+ T cells sorted from blood. The subset is: CD45RA+ positively selected. This sequence was found in a man between 18 and 29 years old in good health. The CDR3 here is CASSLSPQGWDTEAFF. The CDR3 bases are TGCGCCAGCAGCTTATCCCCACAGGGTTGGGACACTGAAGCTTTCTTT.